This T cell receptor (beta chain) comes out of a study of blood T cell repertoires in COVID-19. Study-level background: Acute and convalescent COVID-19 specimens originated in the United States, Italy and Spain. PBMCs, B-cell-depleted T cells, or T cells were the source of the cDNA or gDNA that made up the material.

As originally analysed: Quantification of nucleated cells was approximated via reference gene primer amplification. Sequencing was performed with immunoSEQ multiplex PCR; in TCRdb, only in-frame clones are kept and a portion is missing. V, J and clone size were drawn from that table, and D and trimming were deduced from the DNA. This table has fewer than 50,000 clones, around nine tenths appearing once. In this sample, this clone turned up once. V trimming: 4 bases; J trimming: 5 bases; junction bases outside the gene matches: 2. In germline, CDR1 is SGHTA, CDR2 FQGTGA. CDR3 length: 14 residues. This sequence was found in a man between 65 and 85 years old with active COVID-19. The chain carries TRBV7-3 and TRBJ2-2; 9 nucleotides agree with TRBD1. Sequences were obtained from peripheral blood. DNA of the CDR3: TGTGCCAGCAGCTCGGGACAGGGTACCGGGGAGCTGTTTTTT. This codes for CASSSGQGTGELFF.